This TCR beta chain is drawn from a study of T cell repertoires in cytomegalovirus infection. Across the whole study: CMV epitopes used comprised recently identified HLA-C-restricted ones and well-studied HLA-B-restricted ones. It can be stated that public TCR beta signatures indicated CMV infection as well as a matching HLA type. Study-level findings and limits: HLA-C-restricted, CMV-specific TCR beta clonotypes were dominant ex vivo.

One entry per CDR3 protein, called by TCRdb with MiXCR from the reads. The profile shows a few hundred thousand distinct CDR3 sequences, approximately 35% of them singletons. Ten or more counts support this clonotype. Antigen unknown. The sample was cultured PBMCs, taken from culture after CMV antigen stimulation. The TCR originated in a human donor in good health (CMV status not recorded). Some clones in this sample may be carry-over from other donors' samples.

The CDR3 region has the DNA TGTGCCAGCAGCCCGAGGGATGAGCAGTTCTTC. Translating gives CASSPRDEQFF. The rearrangement joins TRBV6-2 or TRBV6-3 to TRBJ2-1; D is possibly TRBD2 (5 bases). Trimming stripped 6 bases from V and 8 bases from J, with 8 bases between. CDR3 length equals 11 residues. Germline V gene data show CDR1 as MNHEY and CDR2 as SVGEGT.